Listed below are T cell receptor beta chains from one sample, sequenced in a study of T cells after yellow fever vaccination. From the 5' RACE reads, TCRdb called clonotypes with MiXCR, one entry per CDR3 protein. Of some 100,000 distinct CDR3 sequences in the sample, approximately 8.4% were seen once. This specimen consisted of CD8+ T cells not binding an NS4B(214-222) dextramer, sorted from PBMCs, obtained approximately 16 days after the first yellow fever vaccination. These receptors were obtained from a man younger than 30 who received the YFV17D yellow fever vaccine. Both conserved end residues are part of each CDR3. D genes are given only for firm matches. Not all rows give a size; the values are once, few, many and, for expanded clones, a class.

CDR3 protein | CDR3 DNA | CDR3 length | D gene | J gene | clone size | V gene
CASSPTSGGTTDTQYF | TGCGCCAGCAGCCCAACTAGCGGGGGGACCACAGATACGCAGTATTTT | 16 | TRBD2 | TRBJ2-3 | many | TRBV5-1
CTTRGLDQPQHF | TGCACCACGCGGGGGCTGGATCAGCCCCAGCATTTT | 12 | . | TRBJ1-5 | . | TRBV20-1
CSVEATGTPSGNTIYF | TGCAGCGTTGAGGCGACAGGTACCCCCTCTGGAAACACCATATATTTT | 16 | . | TRBJ1-3 | few | TRBV29-1
CASSYLDRVGEETQYF | TGTGCCAGCAGTTACCTAGACAGGGTCGGTGAAGAGACCCAGTACTTC | 16 | TRBD1 | TRBJ2-5 | . | TRBV6-5
CASSSPWSYEQYF | TGTGCCAGCAGTTCCCCTTGGTCCTACGAGCAGTACTTC | 13 | . | TRBJ2-7 | . | TRBV6-2/TRBV6-3
CASSLVSRLGGKNIQYF | TGCGCCAGCAGCTTGGTCAGTAGGCTGGGAGGCAAAAACATTCAGTACTTC | 17 | . | TRBJ2-4 | many | TRBV5-1
CASSLGQTLNYGYTF | TGTGCCAGCAGCTTAGGACAGACCCTTAACTATGGCTACACCTTC | 15 | . | TRBJ1-2 | . | TRBV7-9
CASSLQNTGELFF | TGCGCCAGCAGCTTACAAAACACCGGGGAGCTGTTTTTT | 13 | . | TRBJ2-2 | . | TRBV5-1
CASSQDYFGTSNGETQYF | TGCGCCAGCAGCCAAGATTACTTCGGGACTAGTAATGGAGAGACCCAGTACTTC | 18 | TRBD2 | TRBJ2-5 | . | TRBV4-3
CASSQDRRPGELFF | TGCGCCAGCAGCCAAGATAGAAGGCCCGGGGAGCTGTTTTTT | 14 | . | TRBJ2-2 | . | TRBV4-3
CASSLGKGMVNTEAFF | TGTGCCAGCAGTTTGGGGAAAGGGATGGTGAACACTGAAGCTTTCTTT | 16 | . | TRBJ1-1 | few | TRBV27
CATSDTTGEWTGELFF | TGTGCCACCAGTGATACGACAGGGGAGTGGACCGGGGAGCTGTTTTTT | 16 | TRBD1 | TRBJ2-2 | few | TRBV24-1
CASSQGWQETQYF | TGCGCCAGCAGCCAGGGGTGGCAAGAGACCCAGTACTTC | 13 | . | TRBJ2-5 | . | TRBV4-3
CASHRGDEQYF | TGTGCCAGCCATAGGGGGGACGAGCAGTACTTC | 11 | . | TRBJ2-7 | . | TRBV27
CASSYSVSRDLSYNEQFF | TGTGCCAGCAGTTACTCGGTCAGCCGGGACCTCTCCTACAATGAGCAGTTCTTC | 18 | . | TRBJ2-1 | . | TRBV6-5
CASSYWTGNTGELFF | TGCGCCAGCAGCTATTGGACGGGGAACACCGGGGAGCTGTTTTTT | 15 | . | TRBJ2-2 | . | TRBV4-1
CARWQACAFF | TGTGCCAGATGGCAGGCCTGCGCTTTCTTT | 10 | . | TRBJ1-1 | few | TRBV21-1
CASSLSPPGGYSNQPQHF | TGTGCCAGCAGTTTATCTCCGCCGGGAGGATATAGCAATCAGCCCCAGCATTTT | 18 | . | TRBJ1-5 | few | TRBV27
CASSEVGSAREKLFF | TGTGCCAGCAGTGAAGTAGGATCGGCAAGGGAAAAACTGTTTTTT | 15 | . | TRBJ1-4 | few | TRBV6-1
CASSLVRANTEAFF | TGTGCCAGCAGCTTAGTCCGGGCGAACACTGAAGCTTTCTTT | 14 | . | TRBJ1-1 | few | TRBV7-8
CASSRVGGATDTQYF | TGTGCCAGCAGTCGCGTCGGGGGGGCCACAGATACGCAGTATTTT | 15 | TRBD2 | TRBJ2-3 | few | TRBV3-1
CASSYMTGNEQFF | TGTGCCAGCAGTTACATGACAGGGAATGAGCAGTTCTTC | 13 | TRBD1 | TRBJ2-1 | few | TRBV6-5
CASSPPVSDTQYF | TGTGCCAGCTCACCCCCAGTTTCAGATACGCAGTATTTT | 13 | . | TRBJ2-3 | . | TRBV18
CAWSASSYEQYF | TGTGCCTGGAGTGCCTCTTCCTACGAGCAGTACTTC | 12 | . | TRBJ2-7 | few | TRBV30
CSVDGETQYF | TGCAGCGTTGACGGCGAGACCCAGTACTTC | 10 | . | TRBJ2-5 | few | TRBV29-1
CASSQERAYEQYF | TGCGCCAGCAGCCAAGAACGCGCCTACGAGCAGTACTTC | 13 | . | TRBJ2-7 | many | TRBV4-1
CASRRFGGRDTGELFF | TGTGCCAGCAGACGCTTCGGGGGGAGGGACACCGGGGAGCTGTTTTTT | 16 | TRBD2 | TRBJ2-2 | . | TRBV6-1